In its sample, the clone carrying this T cell receptor beta chain was seen many times. What it binds is unknown. The hyperthyroidism was newly diagnosed and had lasted under 2 months; the patients were aged 18 to 65. Thyroid ultrasound and orbital computed tomography, with clinical symptoms and serum thyroxine and TRAb, informed diagnoses. This sample stems from a study of T cells in Graves' hyperthyroidism and ophthalmopathy. Study findings and constraints: Peripheral blood also featured most of the thyroid clonotypes expanded above 0.001. Ophthalmopathy was distinguished from stable hyperthyroidism by 13 V-J signatures.

The CDR3 loop spans 14 amino acids. V was cut by 0 bases and J by 5 bases, with 12 bases left in between. Germline CDR1 is SGHRS and CDR2 is YFSETQ. Amplification yielded TCR beta CDR3 regions, with RNA transcripts as the source. The HTBI set primed first-round TCR CDR3 RT-PCR. TCRdb fed the multiplex PCR reads into MiXCR, producing one record per CDR3 protein. The table records over 650,000 distinct CDR3 sequences, roughly 17% of them present only once. This chain links TRBV5-1 with TRBJ2-7; no reliable D call. The receptor comes from a man aged 18 to 29 with Graves' hyperthyroidism. Specimen: blood. The CDR3 DNA reads TGCGCCAGCAGCTTGGACGAGCAGGTCCACGAGCAGTACTTC. This encodes CASSLDEQVHEQYF.